This T cell receptor (beta chain) was identified in a study of T-cell memory formation after mild COVID-19 (dated by TCRdb to the early 2020s). With regard to the full study: Most TCR sequence clusters were specific to one of the two donors. In two donors, T-cell clones that expanded and contracted after mild COVID-19 were followed by sequencing TCRalpha and TCRbeta repertoires longitudinally. Two young, previously healthy adult volunteers, one female and one male, were included in the cohort. The paper's findings and limits, for the study overall: Only a couple of mild cases were covered in the study, and larger cohorts including severe cases with pre-infection samples were considered necessary. Clones contracting from day 15 to 85 had balanced CD4/CD8 phenotypes, while a second wave expanding from day 15 to 37 was biased towards CD4+. Some responding clones were detected in pre-infection memory, suggesting pre-existing cross-reactive memory T cells joined the SARS-CoV-2 response. SARS-CoV-2 specificity was not confirmed for the second-wave clones peaking on day 37. Contracting CD4+ clones were found mainly in CM and EM memory subsets, while CD8+ clones were enriched in EMRA.

PBMCs were isolated by Ficoll-Paque density gradient centrifugation. Sequenced on an Illumina NovaSeq 6000. cDNA libraries for TCRalpha and TCRbeta were prepared by 5'RACE using constant-segment primers, with sample barcodes and unique molecular identifiers added. RNA was extracted from every sample with Trizol reagent. The libraries were amplified in two PCR steps, and the second step added a second sample barcode and Illumina TruSeq adapters. Libraries were sequenced on an Illumina NovaSeq with 2 x 150 bp paired-end reads. On the authors' methods: Demultiplexing of reads and collapsing into UMI-guided consensus sequences were performed with migec v1.2.7. Using mixcr v2.1.11, the UMI consensuses were aligned to TRA and TRB V and J templates and assembled into clonotypes. A clonotype was counted as expanded or contracted only when both edgeR and NoisET called the clonotype significant, with the noise models trained on biological replicates. edgeR calls used a false discovery rate-adjusted p below 0.01 and a log2 fold-change threshold of 1. As an exploratory analysis of dynamics, max-normalized trajectories of the 1000 most abundant clonotypes were examined by PCA with hierarchical clustering. Separately sequenced CD4+ and CD8+ repertoires were used to assign the CD4 or CD8 phenotype of responding clones. Starting from the raw public reads, TCRdb applied fastp trimming at Q25, assembled clones with MiXCR and retained in-frame beta chains. Identical CDR3 protein sequences are pooled into one entry, listed with their most common genes and DNA. The V and J calls, along with clone size, are taken from TCRdb and not from the paper's own processing. Across this sample there are fewer than 650,000 distinct CDR3 sequences, with roughly a fifth seen only once. The ten largest clones represent 7% to 9% of the sample.

The CDR3, from cysteine to phenylalanine, totals 14 residues. Only the CDR3 DNA stays, 42 bases, in frame from base 1. V drops 7 bases and J drops 0 bases, leaving 11 bases in between. As concerns this clonotype: No antigen is known for it. The input lacks base qualities; no much larger clone sits a single base away.

Sample: PBMCs or a T cell subset sorted from them (not recorded which). This sequence originates from an adult woman who had mild COVID-19 (a few samples of this study predate the infection). The sample titles of this study are shuffled in the database, so cell type and time point are left out; the donor was told from shared clones. The sequence is built from TRBV12-3 or TRBV12-4 and TRBJ2-3, and the D gene may be TRBD2, 5 bases matching. The DNA sequence reads TGTGCCAGCACCAGCGGATCTAGCACAGATACGCAGTATTTT. Translated, this gives CASTSGSSTDTQYF.